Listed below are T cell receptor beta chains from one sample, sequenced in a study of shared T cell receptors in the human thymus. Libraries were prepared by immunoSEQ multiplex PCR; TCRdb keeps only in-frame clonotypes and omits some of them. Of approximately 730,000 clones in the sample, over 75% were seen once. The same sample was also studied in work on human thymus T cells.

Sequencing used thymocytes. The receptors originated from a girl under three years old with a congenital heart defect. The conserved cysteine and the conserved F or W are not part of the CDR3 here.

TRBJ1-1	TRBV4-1	ASSPRRDKTEAF
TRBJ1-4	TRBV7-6	ASSHTTRREKLF
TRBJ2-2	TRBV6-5	ATTRPGGAGELF
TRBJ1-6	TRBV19	ASTKSGSDSPLH
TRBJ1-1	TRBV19	ASSISTGTGSINTEAF
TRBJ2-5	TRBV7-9	ASSRLGGVFQETQY
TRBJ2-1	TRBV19	ASTRTGPYNEQF
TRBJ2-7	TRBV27	ASSPNPGNYEQY
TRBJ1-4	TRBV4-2	ASSQEGVRGQGTSDEKLF
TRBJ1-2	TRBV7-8	ASSPYRDRANYGYT
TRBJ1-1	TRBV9	ASSVGQSDPGTEAF
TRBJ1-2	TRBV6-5	ASSWGQYYGYT
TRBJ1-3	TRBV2	ASKPLHRDSRRPSSGNTIY
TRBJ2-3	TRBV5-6	ASSLSSGVRIGTDTQY
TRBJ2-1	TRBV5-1	ASSLNTGSNNEQF
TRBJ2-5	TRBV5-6	ASSFTGLADETQY
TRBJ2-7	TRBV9	ASSESLDRGEQY
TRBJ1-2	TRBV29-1	SDYLAPTNYGYT
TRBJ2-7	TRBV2	ASGFTGGHHEQY
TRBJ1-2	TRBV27	ASSEVGGDYGYT
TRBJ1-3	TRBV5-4	ASSLWGGSGNTIY
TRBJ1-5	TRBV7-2	ASSLISGQGGQPQH
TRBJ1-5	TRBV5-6	ASSAGTGGFNQPQH
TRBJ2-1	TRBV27	ASSLMGPGQGYEQF
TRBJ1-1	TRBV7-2	ASSLEVAGGGWDTEAF
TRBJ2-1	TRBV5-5	ASSFDSGGNEQF
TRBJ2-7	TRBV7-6	ASSLDRDEQY
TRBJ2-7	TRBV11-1	ASSPTSHEQY
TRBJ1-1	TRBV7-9	ASSSLQGNTEAF
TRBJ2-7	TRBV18	ASSPTGAPSYEQY
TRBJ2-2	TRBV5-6	ASSQTDRGGELF
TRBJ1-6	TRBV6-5	ASSYAQGRGSPLH
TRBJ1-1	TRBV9	ASSFTTYTEAF
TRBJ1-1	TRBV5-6	ASSTKTTPNTEAF